In this sample, the clone carrying this T cell receptor (beta chain) turned up many times. Germline CDR1 reads SGHKS; CDR2 reads YYEKEE (reference sequence). The CDR3 has 15 amino acids. Trimming pared 1 base from V and 2 bases from J, leaving 10 bases between. Via MiXCR, TCRdb re-called the 5' RACE reads, giving one row per CDR3 protein. Among 250,000 to 300,000 distinct CDR3 sequences listed, about 5.2% were seen once. These data originate in a study of T cells after yellow fever vaccination. The clonotype comes from a man aged 18 to 30 who received the YFV17D yellow fever vaccine. Sequencing used CD4+ T cells sorted from PBMCs, obtained on the day of the yellow fever booster vaccination. The chain employs TRBV5-5 and TRBJ2-1; D uncertain. CDR3 loop: CASSLNERPYNEQFF. Here the CDR3 DNA reads TGTGCCAGCAGCTTGAACGAGCGCCCCTACAATGAGCAGTTCTTC.